This TCR beta chain stems from a study of cytomegalovirus exposure and HLA in healthy donors. Trimming removed 3 bases at V and 1 base at J, with 13 bases between. Germline values: CDR1 LNHDA, CDR2 SQIVND (reference sequence). The CDR3 length is 15 residues. A remark on this clone: Its antigen is still unknown.

Whereas donors were nominally healthy upon sampling, unrecorded immune exposures were probable. Researchers ran the PCR with 60 Vbeta and 13 Jbeta primers. TCRdb keeps only in-frame clones here, not all; method: immunoSEQ multiplex PCR. The sample comprises 120,000 to 150,000 clones, around 80% of which are singletons, and more than 2.5% rests with the top ten. Study results and limitations: Later analysis demonstrated an association between a missense DCLRE1C variant and TCR beta V- and J-gene trimming. Immune exposure information comprised only CMV serostatus.

Sequencing input: PBMCs. The receptor comes from a young man in good health and CMV-seropositive. The rearrangement uses TRBV19 and TRBJ2-7; a possible D gene is TRBD2 (6 bases). The CDR3 spells CASSIGFGGSYEQYF. As DNA, the CDR3 is TGTGCCAGTAGTATTGGTTTCGGGGGTTCCTACGAGCAGTACTTC.